Each of the 10 T cell receptor beta chains below was sequenced from the same sample in a study of radiation and T cells in renal cell carcinoma. Time point given: blood 2 weeks post-SBRT. Treatment noted: 15 Gy SBRT to primary tumor, nephrectomy 4 weeks later. Libraries were prepared by immunoSEQ multiplex PCR; TCRdb keeps only in-frame clonotypes and omits some of them. The table lists some 50,000 clones, about 80% of them singletons. Specimen: blood, collected from a patient whose treatment included radiotherapy and nephrectomy. Every receptor here comes from a woman in her seventies with renal cell carcinoma.

The chain links TRBV11-3 to TRBJ2-7, with 9 bases identical to TRBD1. CDR3 size: 13 residues. Per germline, CDR1 SGHNT and CDR2 YENEEA. The trim removed 5 bases at V and 7 bases at J, leaving 6 bases unmatched. CDR3 DNA sequence: TGTGCCAGCAGCGCCACAGGGGGCGTAGAGCAGTACTTC. Protein: CASSATGGVEQYF.

The chain carries TRBV9 and TRBJ2-5; 8 bases align to TRBD2. The CDR3 contains 15 residues. Germline CDR1 is SGDLS and CDR2 is YYNGEE. Losses at the gene ends were 4 bases for V and 4 bases for J; bases not matched to a gene: 9. The CDR3 is CASSPGGGPAETQYF. The CDR3 nucleotides are TGTGCCAGCAGCCCCGGGGGGGGCCCAGCAGAGACCCAGTACTTC. The full variable domain, completed using reference TRBV9 and TRBJ2-5, is DSGVTQTPKHLITATGQRVTLRCSPRSGDLSVYWYQQSLDQGLQFLIQYYNGEERAKGNILERFSAQQFPDLHSELNLSSLELGDSALYFCASSPGGGPAETQYFGPGTRLLVL.

A single count supports this clone. J is TRBJ2-2 and V is TRBV5-1, with D unresolved. Trimming pared 1 base from V and 5 bases from J, leaving 9 bases between. The germline V gene encodes CDR1 SGHRS and CDR2 YFSETQ. The CDR3 is made up of 14 amino acids. CDR3 region: CASSLSTRTGELFF. CDR3 DNA: TGCGCCAGCAGCTTGAGTACGCGTACCGGGGAGCTGTTTTTT.

The chain links TRBV10-3 to TRBJ2-5; either TRBD1 or TRBD2 may fit D (5 bases each). The ends were cut back, 10 bases at V and 4 bases at J, with 16 bases in the middle. CDR1 ENHRY and CDR2 SYGVKD come from the germline V gene. The CDR3 totals 13 residues. CDR3 sequence: CASTGSRGETQYF. The CDR3 bases are TGTGCCAGCACAGGCTCACGGGGAGAGACCCAGTACTTC.

This clone has only a few counts. This chain links TRBV2 with TRBJ1-4; D is unresolved. Germline V CDR1 and CDR2: SNHLY, FYNNEI. The V end was cut by 5 bases, the J end by 8 bases, with 15 bases between. This CDR3 comprises 14 residues. CDR3 DNA sequence: TGTGCCAGCAGTACCGCCCGGGTCCGGGAAAAACTGTTTTTT. It encodes CASSTARVREKLFF.

The gene calls are TRBV19 and TRBJ2-3; TRBD1 is a possible D gene (5 bases). The CDR3 length is 15 residues. With 3 bases removed from V and 0 bases from J, the gap between germline ends came to 10 bases. Germline V gene sequence: CDR1 LNHDA, CDR2 SQIVND (reference sequence). The CDR3 sequence is CASSIRGASTDTQYF. The CDR3 nucleotides are TGTGCCAGTAGTATCCGTGGGGCTAGCACAGATACGCAGTATTTT.

The J gene is TRBJ2-7, the V gene TRBV6-5, with D possibly TRBD1 on 5 matching bases. Trimming stripped 0 bases from V and 1 base from J, with 7 bases between. Germline V lookup: CDR1 MNHEY, CDR2 SVGAGI. There are 14 residues in the CDR3. CDR3 sequence reads: CASSYSTASYEQYF. DNA of the CDR3: TGTGCCAGCAGTTACTCGACAGCTTCCTACGAGCAGTACTTC.

This chain uses TRBV9 with TRBJ2-7, with a tentative D call TRBD1 (5 bases). V was clipped by 2 bases and J by 1 base, with 10 bases between them. Looked up from germline, CDR1 is SGDLS and CDR2 is YYNGEE. The CDR3 consists of 14 residues. CDR3 coding DNA: TGTGCCAGCAGCGTGACGGACATTTCCTACGAGCAGTACTTC. Its protein product is CASSVTDISYEQYF.

V is TRBV4-1 and J is TRBJ2-7; D tentatively fits TRBD1 or TRBD2 (5 bases each). Germline V CDR1 and CDR2: MGHRA, YSYEKL. Trimming stripped 6 bases from V and 5 bases from J, with 17 bases between. CDR3 size: 14 residues. The CDR3 coding sequence is TGCGCCAGCAGTCCCGGGACCACCGCTGACGAGCAGTACTTC. It codes for CASSPGTTADEQYF.

The chain is built from TRBV19 and TRBJ2-1; no clear D. Germline values: CDR1 LNHDA, CDR2 SQIVND (reference sequence). V shed 7 bases and J shed 9 bases, with 19 bases lying between them. The CDR3 is 14 amino acids. CDR3 in DNA: TGTGCCAGTATGGGGTTTTCCAGTCCAGCTGAGCAGTTCTTC. Translation gives CASMGFSSPAEQFF.